The source of this TCR beta chain is a study of shared clonotypes between healthy human individuals. The assay was run at deep level. The data were produced by immunoSEQ multiplex PCR, yet TCRdb's version contains in-frame clones alone and is incomplete. The profile shows a few million clones, over 85% of them singletons. CDR1 is LNHNV and CDR2 is YYDKDF in the germline V gene (reference sequence). There are 12 residues in the CDR3. V lost 0 bases to trimming and J lost 15 bases, with 12 bases between them. Healthy and HIV-negative, the adult donors had no recent acute infections or vaccinations. The split of CD4+ cells yielded CD45RA+ naive and CD45RA-negative memory subsets.

The clonotype was recovered from a man aged 18 to 30 in good health. The sequenced sample was naive CD4+ T cells sorted from blood. The sample's subset: CD45RA+ positively selected. The V and J genes are TRBV15 and TRBJ2-1; D is uncertain. In nucleotides, the CDR3 is TGTGCCACCAGCAGAGATCAAGGGCTACGGTTCTTC. As protein: CATSRDQGLRFF.